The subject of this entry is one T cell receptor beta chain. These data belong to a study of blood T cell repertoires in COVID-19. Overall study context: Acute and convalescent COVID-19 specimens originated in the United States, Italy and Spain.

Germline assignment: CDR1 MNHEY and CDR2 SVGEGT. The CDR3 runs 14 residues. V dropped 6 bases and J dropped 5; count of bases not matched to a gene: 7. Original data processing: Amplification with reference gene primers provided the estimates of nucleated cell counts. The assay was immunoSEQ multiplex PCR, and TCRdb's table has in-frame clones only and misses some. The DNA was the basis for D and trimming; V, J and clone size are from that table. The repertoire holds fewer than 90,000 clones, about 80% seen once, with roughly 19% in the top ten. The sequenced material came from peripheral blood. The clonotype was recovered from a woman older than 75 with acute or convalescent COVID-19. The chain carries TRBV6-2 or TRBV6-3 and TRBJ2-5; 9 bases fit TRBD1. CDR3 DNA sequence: TGTGCCAGCAGACCTACAGGGGGCAAGGAGACCCAGTACTTC. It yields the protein CASRPTGGKETQYF.